This T cell receptor (beta chain) stems from a study of cytomegalovirus exposure and HLA in healthy donors. Turning to the study itself: About 85 million unique TCR sequences came from HLA-typed donors in an early release. General study findings and limits: Researchers counted some 150 TCR beta chains as cytomegalovirus-associated. Later analysis identified a missense DCLRE1C variant that was linked to TCR beta V- and J-gene trimming.

This CDR3 has 17 residues. Germline V lookup: CDR1 SNHLY, CDR2 FYNNEI. Researchers ran the PCR with 60 Vbeta and 13 Jbeta primers. Clones were read by immunoSEQ multiplex PCR, and TCRdb kept only the in-frame ones, dropping some. The profile covers about 130,000 clones, with roughly 88% appearing a single time and under 3% taken by the ten largest. On this clone: Its antigen remains unidentified. One junction end does not reproduce the germline sequence, and a read error may be involved.

This receptor was obtained from a woman between 18 and 29 years old in good health and CMV-seropositive. Sequenced: PBMCs. The J gene is TRBJ1-2, the V gene TRBV2, with TRBD1 matching 9 bases. The CDR3 reads CASSEVKPGQGGYGYTF. CDR3 sequence (DNA): TGTGCCAGCAGCGAAGTTAAGCCGGGACAGGGAGGTTATGGCTACACCTTC.